This T cell receptor beta chain was retrieved from a study of OX40 agonist ivuxolimab in advanced cancers. About the study: Dose-escalation subjects each had hepatocellular carcinoma, melanoma, renal cell or head and neck cancer.

CDR3 size: 16 residues. Trimming took 5 bases from V and 1 from J; bases not matched to a gene: 10. CDR1 SGHTA and CDR2 FQGNSA come from the germline V gene. Here immunoSEQ multiplex PCR was the method, and the copy in TCRdb shows in-frame clones only, minus some. The data show about 86,000 clones, about 90% seen once. This specimen consisted of CD4+ or CD8+ T cells sorted from blood, obtained in a trial of the OX40 agonist ivuxolimab. The V and J genes are TRBV7-2 and TRBJ1-1, with 7 nucleotides matching TRBD1. The TCR comes from an adult with an advanced solid tumor such as melanoma, head and neck, liver or kidney cancer. DNA of the CDR3: TGTGCCAGCAGCCCGGGAGTGCAGGGGGAGAACACTGAAGCTTTCTTT. It translates to CASSPGVQGENTEAFF.